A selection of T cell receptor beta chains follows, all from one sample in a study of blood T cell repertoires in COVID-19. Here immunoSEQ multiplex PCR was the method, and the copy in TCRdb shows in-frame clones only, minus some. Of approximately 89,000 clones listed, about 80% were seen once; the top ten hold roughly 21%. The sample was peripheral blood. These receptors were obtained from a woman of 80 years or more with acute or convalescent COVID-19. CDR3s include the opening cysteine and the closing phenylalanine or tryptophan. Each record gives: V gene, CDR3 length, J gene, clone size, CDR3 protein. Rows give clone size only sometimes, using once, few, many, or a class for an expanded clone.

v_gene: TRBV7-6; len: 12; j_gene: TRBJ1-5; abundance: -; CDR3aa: CASGFQGAPQHF
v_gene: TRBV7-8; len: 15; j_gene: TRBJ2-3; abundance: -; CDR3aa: CASSAGTSGIHTQYF
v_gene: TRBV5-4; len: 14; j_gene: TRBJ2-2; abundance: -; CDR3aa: CASSLQRGGGELFF
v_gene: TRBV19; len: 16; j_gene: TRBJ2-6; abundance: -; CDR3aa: CASSKQGLSGANVLTF
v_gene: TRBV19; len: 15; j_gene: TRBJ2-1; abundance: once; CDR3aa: CASSLSGRVYNEQFF
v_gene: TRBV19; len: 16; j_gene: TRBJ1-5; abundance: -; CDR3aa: CASSIRQGGRNQPQHF
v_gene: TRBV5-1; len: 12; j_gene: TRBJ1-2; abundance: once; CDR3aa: CASTSEGGGYTF
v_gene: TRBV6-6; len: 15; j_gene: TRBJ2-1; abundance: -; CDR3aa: CASSYYGGTRNEQFF
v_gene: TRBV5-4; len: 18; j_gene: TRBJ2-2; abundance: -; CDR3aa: CASSPQVIAGGGTGELFF
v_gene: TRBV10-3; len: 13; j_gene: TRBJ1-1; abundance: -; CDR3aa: CAINRYQNTEAFF
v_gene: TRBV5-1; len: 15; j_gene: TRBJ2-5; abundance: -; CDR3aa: CASSQTSATQETQYF
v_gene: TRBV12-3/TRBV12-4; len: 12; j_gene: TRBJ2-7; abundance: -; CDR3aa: CASRDRGHEQYF
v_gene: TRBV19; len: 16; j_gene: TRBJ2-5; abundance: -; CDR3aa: CASSTGLAGWLETQYF
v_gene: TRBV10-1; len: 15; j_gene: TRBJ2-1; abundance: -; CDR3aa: CASGGLAGAYNEQFF
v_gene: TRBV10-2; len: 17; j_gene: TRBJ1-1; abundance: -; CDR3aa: CASSGGEGDREGLEAFF
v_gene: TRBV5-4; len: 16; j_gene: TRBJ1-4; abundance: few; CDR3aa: CASSEGPFATNEKLFF
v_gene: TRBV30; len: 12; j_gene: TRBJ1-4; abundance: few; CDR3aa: CAPLGENEKLFF
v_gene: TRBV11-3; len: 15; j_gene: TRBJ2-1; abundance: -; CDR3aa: CASSPEGQVYNEQFF
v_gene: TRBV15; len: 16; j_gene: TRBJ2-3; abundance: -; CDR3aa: CATSRLAGGRTDTQYF
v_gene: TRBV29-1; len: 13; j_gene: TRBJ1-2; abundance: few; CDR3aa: CSVERDRYYGYTF
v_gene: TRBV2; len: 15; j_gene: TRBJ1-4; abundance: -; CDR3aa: CASSTYRGLGEKLFF
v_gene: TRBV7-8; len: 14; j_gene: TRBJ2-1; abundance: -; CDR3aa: CASGKGLALNEQFF
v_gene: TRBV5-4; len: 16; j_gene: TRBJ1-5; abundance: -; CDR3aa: CASSLGGGKDGQPQHF
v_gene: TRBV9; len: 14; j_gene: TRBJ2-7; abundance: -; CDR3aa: CASSVVGTSYEQYF
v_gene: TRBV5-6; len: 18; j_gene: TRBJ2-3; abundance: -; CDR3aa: CASSPSWTSGRGTDTQYF
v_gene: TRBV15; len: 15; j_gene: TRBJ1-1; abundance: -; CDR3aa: CATSRDRSGYTEAFF
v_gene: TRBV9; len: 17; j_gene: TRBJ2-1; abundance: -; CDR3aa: CASSAGTGGLGYNEQFF
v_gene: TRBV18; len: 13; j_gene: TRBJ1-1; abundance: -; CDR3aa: CASSDRGDTEAFF
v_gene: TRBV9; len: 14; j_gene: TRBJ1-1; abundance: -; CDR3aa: CASSVVQGGTEAFF
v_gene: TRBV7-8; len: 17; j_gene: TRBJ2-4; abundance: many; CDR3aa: CASSPRGQGASKNIQYF
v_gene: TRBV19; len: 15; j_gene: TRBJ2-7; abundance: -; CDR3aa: CASRIGGTSTYEQYF
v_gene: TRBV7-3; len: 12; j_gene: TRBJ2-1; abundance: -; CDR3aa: CASSQTGVEQFF
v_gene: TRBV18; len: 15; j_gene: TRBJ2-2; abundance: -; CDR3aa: CASSPGQGRYGELFF
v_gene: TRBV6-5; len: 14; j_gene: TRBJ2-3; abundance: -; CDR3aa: CASTDDLTRDTQYF
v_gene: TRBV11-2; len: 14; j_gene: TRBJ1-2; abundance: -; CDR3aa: CASSLLRQAHGGTF
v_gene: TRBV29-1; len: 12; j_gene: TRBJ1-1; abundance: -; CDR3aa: CSVGGLNTEAFF
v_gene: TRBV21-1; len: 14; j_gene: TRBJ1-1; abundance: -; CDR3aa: CASTHAWTGTEAFF